This is a list of T cell receptor beta chains from one sample in a study of shared clonotypes between healthy human individuals. This table comes from immunoSEQ multiplex PCR, and its TCRdb copy is limited to in-frame clones, with some not included. The sample shows around 1,000,000 clones, 60% to 85% of them seen only once. Sequenced input: memory CD4+ T cells from PBMCs. The source is a man aged 18 to 29 in good health. Some clones in this sample may be carry-over from other donors' samples. CDR3s include the opening cysteine and the closing phenylalanine or tryptophan. Fields, in order: V gene, clone size, D gene, J gene, CDR3 DNA, CDR3 protein. D genes are given only for firm matches. Clone size is not always given. Where it is, it says once, few, many or a class for expanded clones.

TRBV27,NA,TRBD2,TRBJ2-1,TGTGCCAGCAGTTTAGAAGCTAGCGGGAGGAGAGAGCAGTTCTTC,CASSLEASGRREQFF
TRBV15,NA,NA,TRBJ2-3,TGTGCCACCAGCAGGGGCGCACGGGGAACAGATACGCAGTATTTT,CATSRGARGTDTQYF
TRBV7-3,NA,NA,TRBJ2-1,TGTGCCAGCAGCTTAACGTTTGCGGGTGAGCAGTTCTTC,CASSLTFAGEQFF
TRBV2,once,NA,TRBJ2-1,TGTGCCAGCAGTGAATACGGGGCCGGAGAGCAGTTCTTC,CASSEYGAGEQFF
TRBV4-3,NA,TRBD1,TRBJ1-2,TGCGCCAGCAGCCAAGCACAGGGGTTCGATGGCTACACCTTC,CASSQAQGFDGYTF
TRBV7-9,NA,NA,TRBJ2-3,TGTGCCAGCAGCCCCAGAGGGCGGAGGGATACGCAGTATTTT,CASSPRGRRDTQYF
TRBV29-1,NA,NA,TRBJ2-2,TGCAGCGTTGAAGATCAACCCACCGGGGAGCTGTTTTTT,CSVEDQPTGELFF
TRBV25-1,NA,TRBD2,TRBJ2-3,TGTGCCAGCAGTGCCGGGCCCGGGACTAGCTCGGATACGCAGTATTTT,CASSAGPGTSSDTQYF
TRBV14,NA,NA,TRBJ2-7,TGTGCCAGCAGCCAAGCGAACCCCCGAGGAGGAGTACCTTATTACGAGCAGTACTTC,CASSQANPRGGVPYYEQYF
TRBV4-2,NA,NA,TRBJ1-1,TGTGCCAGCAGCCAAGATGGAAGGGACGGTCTGAACACTGAAGCTTTCTTT,CASSQDGRDGLNTEAFF
TRBV7-2,NA,NA,TRBJ2-3,TGTGCCAGCAGCTTAGGGGCCAGGGGTGGTACAGATACGCAGTATTTT,CASSLGARGGTDTQYF
TRBV6-5,NA,TRBD2,TRBJ2-2,TGTGCCAGCAGAGGGACTAGCGGGAGAGCCGGGGAGCTGTTTTTT,CASRGTSGRAGELFF
TRBV30,many,NA,TRBJ1-1,TGTGCCTGGGACAGACCGAACACTGAAGCTTTCTTT,CAWDRPNTEAFF
TRBV10-1,NA,NA,TRBJ2-7,TGCGCCAGCAGACCTAATAGCGGCTCGAGCTCCTACGAGCAGTACTTC,CASRPNSGSSSYEQYF
TRBV30,NA,NA,TRBJ2-2,TGTGCCTGGAGTGTTTTGACGGAAACCGGGGAGCTGTTTTTT,CAWSVLTETGELFF
TRBV4-3,NA,NA,TRBJ1-5,TGCGCCAGCAGCCGCCTTATTGATCAGCCCCAGCATTTT,CASSRLIDQPQHF
TRBV28,NA,NA,TRBJ1-4,TGTGCCAGCAGTAAGACAGAGTCTAATGAAAAACTGTTTTTT,CASSKTESNEKLFF